The rows below give T cell receptor beta chains drawn from one sample of a study of T-cell reconstitution after alpha-beta-depleted transplantation in children. In TCRdb, the PCR reads were re-called with MiXCR into one record per CDR3 protein. The data contain around 410,000 distinct CDR3 sequences, roughly 11% of them singletons. The specimen was PBMCs from the stem cell graft donor, collected from the stem cell graft. All receptors derive from a human donor who donated a stem cell graft to a child with acute myeloid leukemia. Each CDR3 is given with its conserved first and last residue. A D gene is named only where the DNA matches it firmly. Size is stated for part of the rows, as once, few or many counts, or as a class when the clone is expanded.

J gene | D gene | V gene | clone size | CDR3 DNA | CDR3 protein
TRBJ2-1 | . | TRBV7-2 | few | TGTGCCAGCAGCCCAAGTACTGGTTACAATGAGCAGTTCTTC | CASSPSTGYNEQFF
TRBJ1-2 | . | TRBV6-1 | . | TGTGCCAGCAGTCCATCCCCGACAGGAGTGGAGGGCTACACCTTC | CASSPSPTGVEGYTF
TRBJ2-5 | . | TRBV20-1 | . | TGCAGTGCTAGAGCTAGGGAGACCCAGTACTTC | CSARARETQYF
TRBJ2-7 | . | TRBV5-1 | few | TGCGCCAGCAGCTTGGCGGTAGGGTCGTCCAACGAGCAGTACTTC | CASSLAVGSSNEQYF
TRBJ1-4 | TRBD1 | TRBV27 | few | TGTGCCAGCAGGCCCCAGGGGGCGACTAATGAAAAACTGTTTTTT | CASRPQGATNEKLFF
TRBJ2-3 | . | TRBV5-1 | . | TGCGCCAGCAGCCCTCGAATCGGGGCCACAGATACGCAGTATTTT | CASSPRIGATDTQYF
TRBJ2-1 | . | TRBV5-1 | few | TGCGCCAGCAGCCCAGGACACCAGACCTACAATGAGCAGTTCTTC | CASSPGHQTYNEQFF
TRBJ1-2 | TRBD1 | TRBV9 | many | TGTGCCAGCAGCGTCGCGACAGGGGGCAAGGCCTATGGCTACACCTTC | CASSVATGGKAYGYTF
TRBJ1-2 | TRBD1 | TRBV20-1 | . | TGCAGTGCTTCGGACAGGGTCCATCCAGGCTACACCTTC | CSASDRVHPGYTF
TRBJ1-2 | . | TRBV4-1 | few | TGCGCCAGCAGCCAAACCCCGACGGAGACTAACTATGGCTACACCTTC | CASSQTPTETNYGYTF
TRBJ2-5 | . | TRBV29-1 | . | TGCAGCGTTGCGGCTAGCGTGTCGGAGACCCAGTACTTC | CSVAASVSETQYF
TRBJ2-5 | . | TRBV10-3 | few | TGTGCCATCAGCTTCGGCAGAGGGGTCCAAGAGACCCAGTACTTC | CAISFGRGVQETQYF
TRBJ1-2 | . | TRBV5-1 | . | TGCGCCAGCAGCTTGGTGGCAGAGTATGGCTACACCTTC | CASSLVAEYGYTF
TRBJ2-3 | . | TRBV7-9 | many | TGTGCCAGCAGCTTAAGCGGCAGAAGCACAGATACGCAGTATTTT | CASSLSGRSTDTQYF
TRBJ1-1 | . | TRBV27 | many | TGTGCCAGCAGTTCCCCACCCCTCAACACTGAAGCTTTCTTT | CASSSPPLNTEAFF
TRBJ2-1 | . | TRBV9 | . | TGTGCCAGCAGCGAGGCGTGGGGGGGCGCCTACAATGAGCAGTTCTTC | CASSEAWGGAYNEQFF
TRBJ2-2 | TRBD1 | TRBV5-1 | few | TGCGCCAGCAGCTTGGTCGGGGGACAGGGACACGGGGAGCTGTTTTTT | CASSLVGGQGHGELFF
TRBJ2-3 | . | TRBV11-2 | few | TGTGCCAGCCTATTCGGAGGTCTGACAGATACGCAGTATTTT | CASLFGGLTDTQYF
TRBJ2-3 | . | TRBV11-2 | . | TGTGCCAGCAGCTTAGTGCCCCAAGATACGCAGTATTTT | CASSLVPQDTQYF
TRBJ2-7 | TRBD1 | TRBV10-3 | few | TGTGCCACCACGGGACAGGGATCCTACGAGCAGTACTTC | CATTGQGSYEQYF
TRBJ1-5 | . | TRBV5-1 | . | TGCGCCAGCAGCCCGGATGGACAAGTGGGTCAGCCCCAGCATTTT | CASSPDGQVGQPQHF
TRBJ2-3 | . | TRBV29-1 | few | TGCAGCGTTGAAGGGGCAGGTAGTACTAGCACAGATACGCAGTATTTT | CSVEGAGSTSTDTQYF
TRBJ2-7 | TRBD2 | TRBV5-8 | . | TGTGCCAGCAGCTCTGGGACTAGGATATCCGAGCAGTACTTC | CASSSGTRISEQYF
TRBJ1-4 | TRBD1 | TRBV20-1 | few | TGCAGTGCACCGGGACAGAATAATGAAAAACTGTTTTTT | CSAPGQNNEKLFF
TRBJ1-2 | TRBD1 | TRBV29-1 | few | TGCAGCGTTGACGGACAGGGAGATAACTATGGCTACACCTTC | CSVDGQGDNYGYTF
TRBJ2-3 | TRBD2 | TRBV11-2 | many | TGTGCCAGCAGCTTAGATCCGACGGGAGGGGGCACAGATACGCAGTATTTT | CASSLDPTGGGTDTQYF
TRBJ2-1 | TRBD2 | TRBV29-1 | once | TGCAGCGTTGAATCCTTAGCGGGAAGAGGCGATGAGCAGTTCTTC | CSVESLAGRGDEQFF
TRBJ2-5 | . | TRBV14 | . | TGTGCCAGCAGCCAGAGCTGGGACTCCGAGGGAGAGACCCAGTACTTC | CASSQSWDSEGETQYF
TRBJ1-4 | . | TRBV25-1 | . | TGTGCCAGCAGTGCCATCGGGACTCTGAATGAAAAACTGTTTTTT | CASSAIGTLNEKLFF
TRBJ2-1 | . | TRBV24-1 | few | TGTGCCACCAGTGATCCTGGGGCTAGAGGTGAGCAGTTCTTC | CATSDPGARGEQFF
TRBJ2-5 | TRBD2 | TRBV12-3/TRBV12-4 | few | TGTGCCAGCAGTATGACTAGCGCACCACAAGAGACCCAGTACTTC | CASSMTSAPQETQYF
TRBJ2-5 | TRBD1 | TRBV2 | few | TGTGCCAGCAGTCCCCCGGGACAGTTGGAGACCCAGTACTTC | CASSPPGQLETQYF
TRBJ2-1 | TRBD1 | TRBV29-1 | . | TGCAGCGTCGACGACAGGGGCCCATACAATGAGCAGTTCTTC | CSVDDRGPYNEQFF
TRBJ2-3 | . | TRBV28 | few | TGTGCCAGCATGGCGGGGTTCGCAGATACGCAGTATTTT | CASMAGFADTQYF
TRBJ2-4 | . | TRBV4-1 | . | TGCGCCAGCAGCCAAGGTCGGGTTGGCGTACTGCAAAACATTCAGTACTTC | CASSQGRVGVLQNIQYF
TRBJ1-2 | . | TRBV9 | few | TGTGCCAGCGCGGAGGGGCCTAACTATGGCTACACCTTC | CASAEGPNYGYTF
TRBJ2-1 | . | TRBV13 | few | TGTGCCAGCAGCTTATTGGGGGAATCCTACAATGAGCAGTTCTTC | CASSLLGESYNEQFF
TRBJ2-1 | . | TRBV7-3 | few | TGTGCCAGCAGCTTAACGGGGGTCGAAAAGCAGTTCTTC | CASSLTGVEKQFF
TRBJ2-1 | TRBD2 | TRBV20-1 | . | TGCAGTGCTAGACTAGCGGGGGACTACAATGAGCAGTTCTTC | CSARLAGDYNEQFF
TRBJ2-7 | . | TRBV29-1 | few | TGCAGCGCCCGAGAGCGTAGGGGGTCCTACGAGCAGTACTTC | CSARERRGSYEQYF
TRBJ1-1 | . | TRBV5-4 | . | TGTGCCAGCAGCCGGGGGGGATCGCGAACTGAAGCTTTCTTT | CASSRGGSRTEAFF
TRBJ1-1 | TRBD1 | TRBV19 | . | TGTGCCAGTAGTATAAGCCCAGACAGGGGGACGCACACTGAAGCTTTCTTT | CASSISPDRGTHTEAFF
TRBJ2-7 | . | TRBV6-6 | few | TGTGCCAGCAATGGACCGGACAGTGACGAGCAGTACTTC | CASNGPDSDEQYF
TRBJ2-6 | . | TRBV20-1 | many | TGCAGTGCTAGCACAACAGGGTTCGGGGCCAACGTCCTGACTTTC | CSASTTGFGANVLTF
TRBJ2-3 | TRBD1 | TRBV27 | few | TGTGCCAGCAGTTCCCCCGGGCGTAGGGGGCGCACAGATACGCAGTATTTT | CASSSPGRRGRTDTQYF
TRBJ2-2 | . | TRBV30 | . | TGTGCCTGGAGAACTCGAGATGGGGAGCTGTTTTTT | CAWRTRDGELFF
TRBJ2-3 | . | TRBV7-6 | . | TGTGCCAGCACCTCCCGGGGCTGGGACGGCACAGATACGCAGTATTTT | CASTSRGWDGTDTQYF
TRBJ2-1 | TRBD1 | TRBV28 | few | TGTGCCAGCAGTTTACTTGGACAGGGGAGTGGAGAGCAGTTCTTC | CASSLLGQGSGEQFF
TRBJ1-2 | . | TRBV29-1 | . | TGCAGCGTTGAAGACCGAGGTGGGGACTATGGCTACACCTTC | CSVEDRGGDYGYTF
TRBJ2-1 | . | TRBV20-1 | many | TGCAGTGCTAGAGTTAGGCGAAATTACAATGAGCAGTTCTTC | CSARVRRNYNEQFF
TRBJ2-5 | TRBD2 | TRBV7-2 | many | TGTGCCAGCAGCCCGGGACTAGCGGTTCAAGAGACCCAGTACTTC | CASSPGLAVQETQYF
TRBJ1-5 | . | TRBV6-5 | . | TGTGCCAGCAGACCTAGGAGGGCAGTCCTTAGCAATCAGCCCCAGCATTTT | CASRPRRAVLSNQPQHF
TRBJ2-5 | . | TRBV5-1 | . | TGCGCCAGCAGCCAGGACGGAATAGGGACCCAGTACTTC | CASSQDGIGTQYF
TRBJ2-3 | TRBD2 | TRBV10-2 | . | TGCGCCAGCGGGGGTAGCCAGCGGGGGGCAGATACGCAGTATTTT | CASGGSQRGADTQYF
TRBJ2-4 | TRBD1 | TRBV6-1 | . | TGTGCCAGCAGGGGGACAGCTCAGGGTGAAAACATTCAGTACTTC | CASRGTAQGENIQYF